This TCR beta chain was observed in a study of T cells after yellow fever vaccination. Study outcomes and limitations: FACS-sorted repertoires might harbor abundant contaminating clonotypes from the bulk population. After the booster, over 95% of CD4 and approximately 90% of CD8 primary-response clones were re-detected.

Researchers made TCR cDNA using 5'RACE template switching, and this step added a universal primer site and UMIs. TCRdb reprocessed the 5' RACE reads via MiXCR and lists one record per CDR3 protein. The table records hundreds of thousands of distinct CDR3 sequences, over 15% of them present only once. About this clonotype itself: Its antigen is currently unknown.

V was cut by 2 bases and J by 7 bases, with 15 bases left in between. Germline lookup yields CDR1 KGHSH and CDR2 LQKENI. This CDR3 region has 14 residues. The chain is built from TRBV18 and TRBJ2-7, with D uncertain. This receptor was identified in a man younger than 35 who received the YFV17D yellow fever vaccine. This specimen was PBMCs, taken before the yellow fever booster vaccination. The CDR3, as DNA: TGTGCCAGCTCACCAGTGGTGGACGGGCTAGAGCAGTACTTC. Residues: CASSPVVDGLEQYF.